This section outlines one TCR beta chain sequence together with its context. PCR amplification relied on 60 Vbeta primers (plus 13 Jbeta primers). The repertoire was sequenced with immunoSEQ multiplex PCR; TCRdb's copy has only in-frame clones and lacks some. The repertoire holds over 75,000 clones, with roughly 78% as singletons. The V gene end was trimmed by 4 bases and the J gene end by 8 bases; junction bases not matched to a gene: 9. Per the germline V gene, CDR1 is SEHNR and CDR2 is FQNEAQ (reference sequence). The CDR3 is 16 amino acids. This entry comes from a study of cytomegalovirus exposure and HLA in healthy donors.

The source of this sequence is an older woman in good health and CMV-seronegative. Sequences were obtained from PBMCs. The chain links TRBV7-9 to TRBJ2-1, with 12 bases identical to TRBD1. Here the CDR3 DNA reads TGTGCCAGCAGCTCGGGACAGGGGGCGAGTATCGATGAGCAGTTCTTC. It specifies CASSSGQGASIDEQFF.